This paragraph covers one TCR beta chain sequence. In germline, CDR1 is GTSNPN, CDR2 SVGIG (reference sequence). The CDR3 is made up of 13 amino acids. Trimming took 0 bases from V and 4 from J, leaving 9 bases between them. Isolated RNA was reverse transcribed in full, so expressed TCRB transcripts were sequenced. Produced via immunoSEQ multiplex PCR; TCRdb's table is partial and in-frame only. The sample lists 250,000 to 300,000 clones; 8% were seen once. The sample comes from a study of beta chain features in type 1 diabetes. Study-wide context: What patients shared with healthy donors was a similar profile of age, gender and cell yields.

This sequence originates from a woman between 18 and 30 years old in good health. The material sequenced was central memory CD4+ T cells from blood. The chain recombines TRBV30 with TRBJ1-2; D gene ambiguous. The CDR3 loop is CAWSVPQLYGYTF. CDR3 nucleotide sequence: TGTGCCTGGAGTGTACCCCAACTCTATGGCTACACCTTC.